The text below deals with one TCR beta chain. The data originate from a study of blood T cell repertoires in COVID-19. Looking at the study overall: The United States, Italy and Spain were the sources of the acute and convalescent COVID-19 samples. PBMCs, B-cell-depleted T cells, or T cells were the source of the cDNA or gDNA that made up the material.

Germline V lookup: CDR1 KGHDR, CDR2 SFDVKD. The CDR3 runs 16 residues. V shed 4 bases and J 4 bases; nucleotides not matched to a gene: 5. Recruits, aged about 18 to 90 years, lived in 20 to 30 US areas. TCRdb's copy holds only in-frame clones and misses some; the assay was immunoSEQ multiplex PCR. The sample carries 120,000 to 150,000 clones, more than 70% recorded once. V usage is TRBV24-1 and J usage is TRBJ1-5; 11 bases match TRBD1. This TCR was sampled from a man aged 40-49 years with acute COVID-19. Material: PBMCs or T cells enriched from blood (not recorded which). CDR3 sequence reads: CATSDSGTGGNQPQHF. The CDR3 coding sequence is TGTGCCACCAGTGACTCCGGGACAGGGGGAAATCAGCCCCAGCATTTT.